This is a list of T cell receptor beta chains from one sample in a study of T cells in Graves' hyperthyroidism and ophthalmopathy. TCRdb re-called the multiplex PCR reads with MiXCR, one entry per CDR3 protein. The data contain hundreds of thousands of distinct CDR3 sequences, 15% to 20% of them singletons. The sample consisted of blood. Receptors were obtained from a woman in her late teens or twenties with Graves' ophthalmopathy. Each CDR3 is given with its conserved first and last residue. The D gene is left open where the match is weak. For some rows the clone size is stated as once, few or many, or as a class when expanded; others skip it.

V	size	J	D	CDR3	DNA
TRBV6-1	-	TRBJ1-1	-	CASRTEPGATTEAFF	TGTGCCAGCCGGACAGAACCAGGGGCGACCACTGAAGCTTTCTTT
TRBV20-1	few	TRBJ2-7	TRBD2	CSAGSSGYEQYF	TGCAGTGCGGGGTCTAGCGGCTACGAGCAGTACTTC
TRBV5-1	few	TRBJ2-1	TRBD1	CASSLGQGDDNEQFF	TGCGCCAGCAGCTTGGGGCAGGGGGACGACAATGAGCAGTTCTTC
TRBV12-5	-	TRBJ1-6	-	CASGLVFLHWDSYNSPLHF	TGTGCTAGTGGTTTGGTCTTCCTTCACTGGGATTCCTATAATTCACCCCTCCACTTT
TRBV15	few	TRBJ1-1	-	CATSRARETTEAFF	TGTGCCACCAGCAGAGCTAGGGAAACGACTGAAGCTTTCTTT
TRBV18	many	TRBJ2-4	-	CASSPGQLENIQYF	TGTGCCAGCTCACCCGGGCAATTGGAAAACATTCAGTACTTC
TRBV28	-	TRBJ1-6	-	CASSLPTVLNSPLHF	TGTGCCAGCAGTTTACCTACAGTACTCAATTCACCCCTCCACTTT
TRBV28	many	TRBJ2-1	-	CASSSRAPGFQFF	TGTGCCAGCAGTTCGCGTGCCCCGGGCTTTCAGTTCTTC
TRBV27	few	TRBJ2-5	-	CASSSRRDYQETQYF	TGTGCCAGCAGTTCTCGCCGGGACTACCAAGAGACCCAGTACTTC
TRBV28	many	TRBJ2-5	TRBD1	CASSLNRRDRDKTQYF	TGTGCCAGCAGTTTGAACCGTCGGGACAGGGATAAGACCCAGTACTTC
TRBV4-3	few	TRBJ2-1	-	CASREGEGHNNEQFF	TGCGCCAGCAGGGAAGGTGAGGGGCATAACAATGAGCAGTTCTTC
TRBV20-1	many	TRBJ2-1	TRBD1	CSARGRTGGYNEQFF	TGCAGTGCTAGAGGGAGGACAGGGGGTTACAATGAGCAGTTCTTC